This is a list of T cell receptor beta chains from one sample in a study of blood T cell repertoires in COVID-19. TCRdb keeps only in-frame clones here, not all; method: immunoSEQ multiplex PCR. The data show approximately 140,000 clones, about 91% seen once. The sequencing sample was made of peripheral blood. The receptors shown here come from a human donor in a cohort sampled during active COVID-19. CDR3s include the opening cysteine and the closing phenylalanine or tryptophan. A D gene is named only where the DNA matches it firmly.

v_gene	d_gene	j_gene	CDR3aa	CDR3nt
TRBV7-2	TRBD1	TRBJ1-2	CASSLLFPGRGRENGYTF	TGTGCCAGCAGCTTATTATTCCCCGGGAGGGGGCGAGAGAATGGCTACACCTTC
TRBV4-1	TRBD2	TRBJ2-1	CASSQRLAGGPKDNEQFF	TGCGCCAGCAGCCAACGACTAGCGGGGGGGCCGAAGGACAATGAGCAGTTCTTC
TRBV29-1	-	TRBJ2-5	CSVLKAGQQETQYF	TGCAGCGTCCTTAAAGCGGGTCAGCAAGAGACCCAGTACTTC
TRBV5-4	TRBD2	TRBJ2-3	CASSFFSGEPTDTQYF	TGTGCCAGCAGCTTCTTTAGCGGGGAACCCACAGATACGCAGTATTTT
TRBV24-1	-	TRBJ1-5	CATSESGGDQPQHF	TGTGCCACCAGTGAATCTGGAGGAGATCAGCCCCAGCATTTT
TRBV7-8	-	TRBJ1-4	CASSLKRSQEKLFF	TGTGCCAGCAGCTTAAAGAGGAGCCAGGAAAAACTGTTTTTT
TRBV19	TRBD1	TRBJ1-5	CASSPGTGSIYNQPQHF	TGTGCCAGTAGTCCAGGGACAGGGTCAATATACAATCAGCCCCAGCATTTT
TRBV18	-	TRBJ1-2	CASSPPQRGYTF	TGTGCCAGCTCACCACCGCAGCGGGGCTACACCTTC
TRBV29-1	-	TRBJ1-5	CSVVGGNSNQPQHF	TGCAGCGTTGTTGGAGGCAATAGCAATCAGCCCCAGCATTTT
TRBV6-5	-	TRBJ1-6	CASSYGSANSPLHF	TGTGCCAGCAGTTATGGCAGCGCAAATTCACCCCTCCACTTT
TRBV30	-	TRBJ1-2	CAWTSVTAYPYGYTF	TGTGCCTGGACCTCGGTGACTGCATACCCATATGGCTACACCTTC
TRBV3-1/TRBV3-2	-	TRBJ2-1	CASSQDSEPPYNEQFF	TGTGCCAGCAGCCAAGATAGCGAGCCCCCCTACAATGAGCAGTTCTTC
TRBV7-3	-	TRBJ1-6	CASPLDSSNSPLHF	TGTGCCAGCCCCCTGGACAGCTCCAATTCACCCCTCCACTTT
TRBV6-6	-	TRBJ2-7	CASSYVRFSYEQYF	TGTGCCAGCAGTTATGTGAGGTTTTCCTACGAGCAGTACTTC